A selection of T cell receptor beta chains follows, all from one sample in a study of T-cell memory formation after mild COVID-19. MiXCR, applied by TCRdb to the 5' RACE reads, yields one record per CDR3 protein. The profile shows approximately 390,000 distinct CDR3 sequences, roughly 15% of them singletons. Sequencing was carried out using PBMCs or a T cell subset sorted from them (not recorded which). The receptor source for this set is a young man who had mild COVID-19 (a few samples of this study predate the infection). Cell type and time point are not known. Each CDR3 is given with its conserved first and last residue. The order of the fields is V gene, clone size, J gene, CDR3 protein. The listing skips clone size in some rows; elsewhere it reads once, few, many or a size class.

>TRBV5-5|NA|TRBJ1-1
CASSWASELNTEAFF
>TRBV6-2/TRBV6-3|few|TRBJ2-4
CASLSTLKNIQYF
>TRBV20-1|few|TRBJ1-2
CSARPQVLDGYTF
>TRBV7-6|NA|TRBJ2-5
CASSQVLLGETQYF
>TRBV7-2|NA|TRBJ1-1
CASSHRKGANTEAFF
>TRBV4-3|NA|TRBJ1-2
CASSPHRYENYGYTF
>TRBV7-3|NA|TRBJ1-1
CASSSGTLNEAFF
>TRBV2|many|TRBJ2-6
CASSEGGSSSGANVLTF
>TRBV7-9|few|TRBJ1-6
CASSLLIDWTPLHF
>TRBV7-3|NA|TRBJ2-3
CASSLTGRHTDTQYF